These 13 T cell receptor beta chains were sequenced from one sample in a study of cytomegalovirus exposure and HLA in healthy donors. Libraries were prepared by immunoSEQ multiplex PCR; TCRdb keeps only in-frame clonotypes and omits some of them. The data show 55,000 to 75,000 clones, 90% to 97% seen once. Sequencing input: PBMCs. The receptor source for this set is a woman between 18 and 30 years old in good health and CMV-seronegative.

V is TRBV7-8 and J is TRBJ2-6, with TRBD1 matching 8 bases. Per the germline V gene, CDR1 is SGHVS and CDR2 is FQNEAQ. With V trimmed by 4 bases and J by 5 bases, 16 bases remained unmatched. The CDR3 runs 19 residues. The CDR3 is CASSWPAGTGLPRANVLTF. The CDR3 bases are TGTGCCAGCAGCTGGCCTGCCGGGACAGGCCTCCCCAGGGCCAACGTCCTGACTTTC.

V is TRBV27 and J is TRBJ2-1; a possible D gene is TRBD1 (5 bases). CDR1 MNHEY and CDR2 SMNVEV come from the germline V gene (reference sequence). The V end lost 5 bases, the J end lost 4 bases, and 18 bases lay between the germline ends. There are 16 residues in the CDR3. The CDR3 loop is CASSPRDSTGYNEQFF. CDR3 nucleotides: TGTGCCAGCAGTCCCAGGGATAGCACGGGTTACAATGAGCAGTTCTTC.

This clone was seen just once. The genes are TRBV11-2 and TRBJ2-5; the match to TRBD2 covers 8 bases. Trimming at V came to 5 bases and at J to 4 bases, leaving 6 bases not matched to a gene. From germline, CDR1 is SGHAT and CDR2 FQNNGV. This CDR3 comprises 14 residues. The CDR3 reads CASSPAGGGETQYF. The CDR3 DNA sequence: TGTGCCAGCAGCCCTGCCGGGGGGGGAGAGACCCAGTACTTC.

The V call is TRBV4-1, the J call TRBJ2-7; 9 nucleotides line up with TRBD1. The V gene's germline CDR1 is MGHRA and CDR2 YSYEKL. V shed 4 bases and J 4 bases; nucleotides not matched to a gene: 5. The CDR3 is 14 residues long. The DNA for the CDR3 is TGCGCCAGCAGCCCTCCGGGACAGGGATACGAGCAGTACTTC. Translation: CASSPPGQGYEQYF.

The chain combines TRBV19 with TRBJ1-5; D is perhaps TRBD1 (6 bases). V was pared by 5 bases and J by 0 bases, with 11 bases between. The CDR3 loop spans 15 amino acids. The germline V gene has CDR1 LNHDA and CDR2 SQIVND (reference sequence). The chain's CDR3 is CASSDRDISNQPQHF. The CDR3 DNA reads TGTGCCAGTAGTGACCGGGACATTAGCAATCAGCCCCAGCATTTT. The entire variable domain, with the rest obtained from reference TRBV19 and TRBJ1-5, is as follows: DGGITQSPKYLFRKEGQNVTLSCEQNLNHDAMYWYRQDPGQGLRLIYYSQIVNDFQKGDIAEGYSVSREKKESFPLTVTSAQKNPTAFYLCASSDRDISNQPQHFGDGTRLSIL.

This chain links TRBV4-3 with TRBJ2-5; the D gene is possibly TRBD2 (6 bases). The germline V and J ends were trimmed by 2 bases and 7 bases, with 14 bases remaining between them. CDR1 and CDR2 from the germline V gene are LGHNA and YSLEER. The CDR3 has 14 residues. In DNA form, the CDR3 reads TGCGCCAGCAGCCAACCGGGAGCCCGGGGGACCCAGTACTTC. Encoded protein: CASSQPGARGTQYF.

V usage is TRBV29-1 and J usage is TRBJ1-2; D ambiguous. V was pared by 1 base and J by 7 bases, with 16 bases between. In germline, CDR1 is SQVTM, CDR2 ANQGSEA. CDR3 length equals 14 residues. The CDR3 protein is CSVEGGTVGSGYTF. The CDR3 DNA reads as TGCAGCGTTGAAGGGGGTACAGTTGGGAGTGGCTACACCTTC.

This chain connects TRBV29-1 to TRBJ2-5; possible D gene TRBD1, 5 bases. This CDR3 has 13 amino acids. Germline loops: CDR1 SQVTM, CDR2 ANQGSEA. V lost 6 bases to trimming and J lost 0 bases, with 11 bases between them. CDR3 sequence (DNA): TGCAGCGTCCGCGGACACTACCAAGAGACCCAGTACTTC. This translates into CSVRGHYQETQYF.

This chain uses TRBV19 with TRBJ2-3, with a possible D match to TRBD2 (6 bases). V shed 2 bases and J shed 1 base, with 13 bases lying between them. Germline CDR1 and CDR2: LNHDA and SQIVND (reference sequence). CDR3 size: 16 residues. Here the CDR3 DNA reads TGTGCCAGTAGTATATTGCGGGGTAGCGGCACAGATACGCAGTATTTT. Protein product: CASSILRGSGTDTQYF.

V is TRBV14 and J is TRBJ2-7, with D tentatively TRBD2 (5 bases). The CDR3 is 16 residues long. In germline, CDR1 is SGHDN, CDR2 FVKESK. V was clipped by 1 base and J by 3 bases, with 16 bases between them. CDR3 region: CASSQGGTNGGYEQYF. Written as DNA, the CDR3 is TGTGCCAGCAGCCAAGGGGGAACCAACGGAGGCTACGAGCAGTACTTC.

In the case of this clone: The junction departs from the called germline gene at one end, perhaps through a read error. This chain joins TRBV7-2 and TRBJ2-2; TRBD1 might be the D (7 bases). The CDR3 totals 13 residues. From germline, CDR1 is SGHTA and CDR2 FQGNSA. The CDR3 nucleotides are TGTGCCAGCAGCTTATTCTTCCAGGGGGGGCTGTTTTTT. Translating gives CASSLFFQGGLFF.

This rearrangement joins TRBV21-1 to TRBJ2-2; whether TRBD1, the table's D call, matches the DNA was not checked. TRBV21-1 is noted as a pseudogene. The CDR3 is made up of 14 amino acids. CDR3 protein: CASSPRTVTGELFF. CDR3 nucleotides: TGTGCCAGCAGCCCTCGGACAGTTACCGGGGAGCTGTTTTTT.

The chain has TRBV5-4 and TRBJ2-5; TRBD2 matches 12 bases. The V gene's germline CDR1 is SGHNT and CDR2 YYREEE (reference sequence). The CDR3 has 16 residues. J lost 2 bases, V lost 1 base, and 3 bases had no gene match. The CDR3 nucleotides read TGTGCCAGCAGCTTGATCGGGACTAGCGGGCAAGAGACCCAGTACTTC. Encoded protein: CASSLIGTSGQETQYF.